The rows below give T cell receptor beta chains drawn from one sample of a study of blood T cell repertoires in COVID-19. Here immunoSEQ multiplex PCR was the method, and the copy in TCRdb shows in-frame clones only, minus some. The table lists 300,000 to 400,000 clones, around 86% of them singletons. Material: PBMCs or T cells enriched from blood (not recorded which). The receptors come from a middle-aged woman with acute COVID-19. Both conserved end residues are part of each CDR3. The order of the fields is J gene, clone size, V gene, D gene, CDR3 protein, CDR3 DNA. D genes are given only for firm matches. Clone size is stated in some rows and not others, as once, few, many or a class when expanded.

j_gene: TRBJ1-6
abundance: NA
v_gene: TRBV6-5
d_gene: NA
CDR3aa: CASKILGEGNSPLHF
CDR3nt: TGTGCCAGCAAGATCCTTGGGGAGGGGAATTCACCCCTCCACTTT

j_gene: TRBJ1-5
abundance: NA
v_gene: TRBV18
d_gene: TRBD1
CDR3aa: CASSLDKTGSINQPQHF
CDR3nt: TGTGCCAGCTCACTCGACAAGACAGGGAGTATTAATCAGCCCCAGCATTTT

j_gene: TRBJ2-7
abundance: NA
v_gene: TRBV5-1
d_gene: NA
CDR3aa: CASSLGQGGSREQYF
CDR3nt: TGCGCCAGCAGCTTAGGACAGGGAGGGTCGCGCGAGCAGTACTTC

j_gene: TRBJ1-4
abundance: NA
v_gene: TRBV20-1
d_gene: NA
CDR3aa: CSASEGGNGEKLFF
CDR3nt: TGCAGTGCTAGTGAGGGGGGTAACGGTGAAAAACTGTTTTTT

j_gene: TRBJ1-1
abundance: NA
v_gene: TRBV7-2
d_gene: TRBD1
CDR3aa: CASSRDRAGSSAFF
CDR3nt: TGTGCCAGCAGCCGGGACAGGGCGGGATCTTCAGCTTTCTTT

j_gene: TRBJ2-1
abundance: NA
v_gene: TRBV18
d_gene: NA
CDR3aa: CASSPTNPENNEQFF
CDR3nt: TGTGCCAGCTCACCAACGAATCCAGAAAACAATGAGCAGTTCTTC

j_gene: TRBJ2-4
abundance: NA
v_gene: TRBV9
d_gene: TRBD1
CDR3aa: CASSAWGTEDTLAKNIQYF
CDR3nt: TGTGCCAGCAGCGCCTGGGGGACAGAAGATACTCTAGCCAAAAACATTCAGTACTTC

j_gene: TRBJ2-7
abundance: NA
v_gene: TRBV7-2
d_gene: TRBD2
CDR3aa: CASSLTSGPYEQYF
CDR3nt: TGTGCCAGCAGCCTGACTAGCGGACCCTACGAGCAGTACTTC

j_gene: TRBJ2-5
abundance: NA
v_gene: TRBV27
d_gene: TRBD2
CDR3aa: CASSLSQSGGFPLQETQYF
CDR3nt: TGTGCCAGCAGTTTATCGCAAAGCGGGGGTTTTCCTTTACAAGAGACCCAGTACTTC

j_gene: TRBJ2-7
abundance: once
v_gene: TRBV27
d_gene: TRBD2
CDR3aa: CASGLGLAGVGEQYF
CDR3nt: TGTGCCAGCGGGCTAGGACTAGCGGGAGTTGGCGAGCAGTACTTC

j_gene: TRBJ1-5
abundance: NA
v_gene: TRBV19
d_gene: TRBD1
CDR3aa: CATSLGQGIFSNQPQHF
CDR3nt: TGTGCCACCTCCCTGGGACAGGGGATTTTTAGCAATCAGCCCCAGCATTTT

j_gene: TRBJ2-1
abundance: NA
v_gene: TRBV5-4
d_gene: NA
CDR3aa: CASSSTVNEQFF
CDR3nt: TGTGCCAGCAGCTCCACGGTCAATGAGCAGTTCTTC

j_gene: TRBJ2-2
abundance: NA
v_gene: TRBV9
d_gene: NA
CDR3aa: CASSPHPRQPGELFF
CDR3nt: TGTGCCAGCAGCCCACACCCCCGACAACCGGGGGAGCTGTTTTTT

j_gene: TRBJ2-1
abundance: NA
v_gene: TRBV11-3
d_gene: NA
CDR3aa: CASSLKGLGSDNNEQFF
CDR3nt: TGTGCCAGCAGCTTAAAAGGACTTGGTAGCGACAACAATGAGCAGTTCTTC

j_gene: TRBJ1-1
abundance: NA
v_gene: TRBV10-2
d_gene: TRBD1
CDR3aa: CASSEFRTGGTEAFF
CDR3nt: TGCGCCAGCAGTGAGTTTCGGACAGGGGGAACTGAAGCTTTCTTT

j_gene: TRBJ2-1
abundance: NA
v_gene: TRBV14
d_gene: TRBD2
CDR3aa: CASSQASGTSGGYNEQFF
CDR3nt: TGTGCCAGCAGCCAAGCTTCCGGGACTAGCGGGGGGTACAATGAGCAGTTCTTC

j_gene: TRBJ2-7
abundance: few
v_gene: TRBV10-3
d_gene: TRBD2
CDR3aa: CAISGTSGSNYEQYF
CDR3nt: TGTGCCATCAGCGGGACTAGCGGGAGCAATTACGAGCAGTACTTC

j_gene: TRBJ2-3
abundance: NA
v_gene: TRBV19
d_gene: TRBD1
CDR3aa: CASDRTGKDTQYF
CDR3nt: TGTGCCAGTGACAGGACAGGGAAAGATACGCAGTATTTT

j_gene: TRBJ1-5
abundance: few
v_gene: TRBV27
d_gene: NA
CDR3aa: CASSLSPPGQGNQPQHF
CDR3nt: TGTGCCAGCAGTTTATCGCCGCCGGGGCAGGGGAATCAGCCCCAGCATTTT

j_gene: TRBJ2-2
abundance: NA
v_gene: TRBV14
d_gene: NA
CDR3aa: CASNVPGDTGELFF
CDR3nt: TGTGCCAGCAATGTTCCGGGGGACACCGGGGAGCTGTTTTTT

j_gene: TRBJ2-7
abundance: NA
v_gene: TRBV4-2
d_gene: NA
CDR3aa: CASSQVLGSAHEQYF
CDR3nt: TGTGCCAGCAGCCAAGTTCTCGGTAGCGCCCACGAGCAGTACTTC

j_gene: TRBJ1-3
abundance: NA
v_gene: TRBV6-2/TRBV6-3
d_gene: NA
CDR3aa: CASSRALGYTIYF
CDR3nt: TGTGCCAGCAGCCGGGCCCTCGGATACACCATATATTTT

j_gene: TRBJ1-2
abundance: NA
v_gene: TRBV5-1
d_gene: TRBD1
CDR3aa: CASSNGQGRDGYTF
CDR3nt: TGCGCCAGCAGCAACGGACAGGGTCGGGATGGCTACACCTTC

j_gene: TRBJ2-3
abundance: few
v_gene: TRBV5-1
d_gene: TRBD2
CDR3aa: CASSPGAGARTDTQYF
CDR3nt: TGCGCCAGCAGCCCGGGAGCGGGGGCGCGCACAGATACGCAGTATTTT

j_gene: TRBJ2-6
abundance: NA
v_gene: TRBV18
d_gene: TRBD1
CDR3aa: CASSPFSGTDPSSGANVLTF
CDR3nt: TGTGCCAGCTCACCCTTCTCCGGGACAGACCCCTCCTCTGGGGCCAACGTCCTGACTTTC

j_gene: TRBJ1-1
abundance: NA
v_gene: TRBV7-2
d_gene: NA
CDR3aa: CASSSGQRNTEAFF
CDR3nt: TGTGCCAGCAGCTCCGGACAGAGGAACACTGAAGCTTTCTTT

j_gene: TRBJ1-2
abundance: NA
v_gene: TRBV15
d_gene: TRBD1
CDR3aa: CATSSGDRGRLNYGYTF
CDR3nt: TGTGCCACCAGCAGTGGGGACAGGGGCCGGCTTAACTATGGCTACACCTTC

j_gene: TRBJ1-5
abundance: NA
v_gene: TRBV3-1/TRBV3-2
d_gene: TRBD1
CDR3aa: CASSPMGQGNQPQHF
CDR3nt: TGTGCCAGCAGCCCTATGGGACAGGGTAATCAGCCCCAGCATTTT

j_gene: TRBJ1-1
abundance: NA
v_gene: TRBV5-1
d_gene: TRBD1
CDR3aa: CASSLGTAGMNTEAFF
CDR3nt: TGCGCCAGCAGCCTAGGGACAGCTGGAATGAACACTGAAGCTTTCTTT

j_gene: TRBJ1-3
abundance: NA
v_gene: TRBV2
d_gene: TRBD1
CDR3aa: CASWTGAGNTIYF
CDR3nt: TGTGCCAGTTGGACAGGGGCTGGAAACACCATATATTTT

j_gene: TRBJ1-2
abundance: NA
v_gene: TRBV7-9
d_gene: NA
CDR3aa: CASRGWRGYGYTF
CDR3nt: TGTGCCTCCCGCGGGTGGAGGGGCTATGGCTACACCTTC

j_gene: TRBJ1-6
abundance: NA
v_gene: TRBV5-4
d_gene: TRBD1
CDR3aa: CASSLGTGGNSPLHF
CDR3nt: TGTGCCAGCAGCTTGGGGACAGGGGGAAATTCACCCCTCCACTTT

j_gene: TRBJ1-1
abundance: few
v_gene: TRBV20-1
d_gene: NA
CDR3aa: CSASDLSRAFF
CDR3nt: TGCAGTGCTAGTGATCTTTCGCGGGCTTTCTTT

j_gene: TRBJ1-5
abundance: few
v_gene: TRBV19
d_gene: TRBD1
CDR3aa: CASTDRVVQPQHF
CDR3nt: TGTGCCAGTACCGACAGGGTGGTTCAGCCCCAGCATTTT

j_gene: TRBJ2-3
abundance: NA
v_gene: TRBV7-2
d_gene: TRBD2
CDR3aa: CASSLVPAGTDTQYF
CDR3nt: TGTGCCAGCAGCTTAGTTCCAGCGGGGACAGATACGCAGTATTTT